A selection of T cell receptor beta chains follows, all from one sample in a study of Graves' ophthalmopathy and Graves' hyperthyroidism. TCRdb passed the multiplex PCR reads through MiXCR, listing each CDR3 protein once. The sample has some 750,000 distinct CDR3 sequences, 35% to 50% seen once; the top ten hold 44%. Sequencing was done on a sample of peripheral blood. The receptors were gathered from an adult man with Graves' ophthalmopathy. The CDR3 runs from the conserved cysteine through the conserved F or W. A D gene is named only where the DNA matches it firmly. Not every row has a clone size; where given, it reads once, few, many or a size class.

>many|TRBV29-1|-|TRBJ2-7
TGCAGCGTTTTGGGGAGGGAGCAGTACTTC
CSVLGREQYF
>-|TRBV6-5|-|TRBJ2-7
TGTGCCAGCAGGGACTATGACAGGCACCCCTACGAGCAGTACTTC
CASRDYDRHPYEQYF
>-|TRBV2|-|TRBJ2-5
TGTGCCAGCAGTGAAAACGGGGGCATTAGAGGAGAGACCCAGTACTTC
CASSENGGIRGETQYF
>-|TRBV4-1|-|TRBJ2-6
TGTGCCAGCAGCCAGGGGTTGCCAGTTGCCCCTTCTGGGGCCAACGTCCTGACTTTC
CASSQGLPVAPSGANVLTF
>-|TRBV5-4|TRBD1|TRBJ1-2
TGTGCCAGCAGCTACATTCAGGGGGCGGATGGCTACACCTTC
CASSYIQGADGYTF
>-|TRBV24-1|-|TRBJ1-5
TGTGCCACCAGTTTCCGGGACGGCTATCAGCCCCAGCATTTT
CATSFRDGYQPQHF
>-|TRBV4-1|-|TRBJ1-1
TGCGGCACGAGGACATACAACAATGAAGCTTTCTTT
CGTRTYNNEAFF
>-|TRBV20-1|-|TRBJ2-7
TGCAGTGCTCCAAGTCCTCTCATATACGAGCAGTACTTC
CSAPSPLIYEQYF
>-|TRBV7-2|-|TRBJ2-3
TGTGCCAGCAGCTTAGCCCCCACAGATACGCAGTATTTT
CASSLAPTDTQYF
>-|TRBV7-3|TRBD1|TRBJ1-2
TGTGCCAGCAGCCGGGACGGCGGACAGGGGAACTATGGCTACACCTTC
CASSRDGGQGNYGYTF
>many|TRBV5-6|TRBD2|TRBJ2-5
TGTGCCAGCAGCTGGGGACTACAAAAAGAGACCCAGTACTTC
CASSWGLQKETQYF
>-|TRBV20-1|-|TRBJ1-5
TGCAGTGCTAGGGGGGGGAACTTCAATCAGCCCCAGCATTTT
CSARGGNFNQPQHF
>-|TRBV25-1|TRBD1|TRBJ2-7
TGTGCCTGGAATTCAGTCAGGGGGCAATACGAGCAGTACTTC
CAWNSVRGQYEQYF
>-|TRBV15|TRBD2|TRBJ2-7
TGTGCCACCAGCTTAGGTAGCGGGTACGAGCAGTACTTC
CATSLGSGYEQYF
>-|TRBV7-2|TRBD2|TRBJ2-7
TGTGCCAGCAGCCCTGGGACTAGTTTGCCCTACGAGCAGTACTTC
CASSPGTSLPYEQYF
>few|TRBV7-2|-|TRBJ1-4
TGTGCCAGCAGCTTAGGAGCGGGGGGCGCGAGTAATGAAAAACTGTTTTTT
CASSLGAGGASNEKLFF
>-|TRBV25-1|-|TRBJ2-2
TGTGCCAGCTCACCACCTAAAGCGAACACCGGGGAGCTGTTTTTT
CASSPPKANTGELFF
>many|TRBV12-3/TRBV12-4|TRBD1|TRBJ1-2
TGTGCCAGCAGTCCCCTGGACAGGGGAGGATATGACTACACCTTC
CASSPLDRGGYDYTF
>-|TRBV27|-|TRBJ2-5
TGTGCCAGCAGTTCACCAGTCCAGGGGAAGGAGACCCAGTACTTC
CASSSPVQGKETQYF
>many|TRBV5-1|-|TRBJ1-1
TGCGCCAGCAGCTTGCGATCTAGCACTGAAGCTTTCTTT
CASSLRSSTEAFF
>few|TRBV9|TRBD1|TRBJ1-2
TGTGCCAGCAGCGTAGCTACGAGCCCTAGGACAGGGGAGACCTATGGCTACACCTTC
CASSVATSPRTGETYGYTF
>-|TRBV11-2|-|TRBJ2-3
TGTGCCAGCAGCTTGGCCTTGGTTTCCACAGATACGCAGTATTTT
CASSLALVSTDTQYF
>-|TRBV7-2|-|TRBJ1-5
TGTGCCAACAGTTTAGCGTTCCAGGGTGGACAGCCCCAGCATTTT
CANSLAFQGGQPQHF
>many|TRBV10-3|-|TRBJ1-1
TGTGCCACCTCTACCGGACAGACCTTTGAGAGTGAAGCTTTCTTT
CATSTGQTFESEAFF
>once|TRBV25-1|TRBD1|TRBJ1-6
TGTGCCAGCAGTGAACGGACAGGGCAGAATAATTCACCCCTCCACTTT
CASSERTGQNNSPLHF
>-|TRBV20-1|-|TRBJ2-6
TGCAGTGCTAGACTCGGACAGGGGGCCAACGTCCTGACTTTC
CSARLGQGANVLTF
>many|TRBV7-2|TRBD1|TRBJ1-1
TGTGCCAGCAGCAGGACAGGGTGGACTGAAGCTTTCTTT
CASSRTGWTEAFF
>few|TRBV29-1|TRBD2|TRBJ2-3
TGCAGCGTTTTTGGCGGGAGGGGCGATACGCAGTATTTT
CSVFGGRGDTQYF
>-|TRBV11-1|-|TRBJ1-1
TGTGCCAGCAGCGCCGAGCTGCCAGAACTGGAAGAAGCTTTCTTT
CASSAELPELEEAFF